This paragraph covers one TCR beta chain sequence. What it binds is unknown. This entry belongs to a study of a mutant IDH1 vaccine in newly diagnosed glioma. Germline loops: CDR1 SGHNT, CDR2 YENEEA. Between the trimmed V and J ends, which lost 0 bases and 3 bases, there was a span of 9 bases. The CDR3 covers 14 residues. Time point specified: week 23, last vaccination. Each vaccine dose was 300 ug of mutant IDH1 20-mer peptide, with topical imiquimod. The protocol was immunoSEQ multiplex PCR, while the TCRdb copy is restricted to in-frame clones and leaves out a portion. The sample consists of about 33,000 clones, approximately 90% of them appearing once.

This sequence was found in a man aged 40-55 years with glioma. The chain links TRBV11-3 to TRBJ2-7, with a tentative D call TRBD1 (5 bases). The source material was PBMCs, sampled from a glioma patient whose treatment included an IDH1 peptide vaccine. CDR3: CASSLEGQGYEQYF. The CDR3 DNA sequence: TGTGCCAGCAGCTTAGAGGGGCAGGGCTACGAGCAGTACTTC.